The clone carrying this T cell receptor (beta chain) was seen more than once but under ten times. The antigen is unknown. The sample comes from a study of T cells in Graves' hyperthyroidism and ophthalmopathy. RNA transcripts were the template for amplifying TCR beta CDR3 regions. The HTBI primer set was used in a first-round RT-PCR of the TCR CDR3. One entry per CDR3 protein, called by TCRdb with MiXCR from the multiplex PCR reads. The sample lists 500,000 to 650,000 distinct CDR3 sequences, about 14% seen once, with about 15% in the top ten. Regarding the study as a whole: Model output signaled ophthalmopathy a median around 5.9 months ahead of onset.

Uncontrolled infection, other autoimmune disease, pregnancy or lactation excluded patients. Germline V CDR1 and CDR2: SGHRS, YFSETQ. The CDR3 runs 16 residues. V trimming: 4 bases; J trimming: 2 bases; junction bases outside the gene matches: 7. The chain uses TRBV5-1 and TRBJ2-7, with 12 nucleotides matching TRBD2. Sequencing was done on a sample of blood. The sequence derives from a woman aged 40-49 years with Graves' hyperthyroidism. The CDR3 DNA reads TGCGCCAGCAGCGCAGGGACTAGCGGGTACCCCTACGAGCAGTACTTC. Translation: CASSAGTSGYPYEQYF.